This T cell receptor (beta chain) was documented in a study of shared clonotypes between healthy human individuals. Naive CD45RA+ and memory CD45RA-negative subsets were split from CD4+ cells. With 6 bases removed from V and 5 bases from J, the gap between germline ends came to 13 bases. This CDR3 spans 14 amino acids. From germline, CDR1 is LNHDA and CDR2 SQIVND (reference sequence). Authors' methods: Because ImmunoSEQ provided only junction sequences with no quality scores, the filtering differed. Measured with immunoSEQ multiplex PCR; TCRdb has only the in-frame clones, and not every one. The V and J calls and clone size were taken over from that table, and D and trimming were inferred from the DNA. The table has over a million clones, approximately 70% seen once; the top ten hold over 1.3%. This clone has a handful of counts.

The chain combines TRBV19 with TRBJ2-2; tentative D call: TRBD1 (6 bases). Sequenced sample: memory CD4+ T cells sorted from blood. The subset denotes: CD45RA-negative fraction. The source is a man aged 18 to 35 in good health. The chain's CDR3 is CASRSAGETGELFF. In DNA, the CDR3 is TGTGCCAGTAGGTCGGCAGGGGAGACCGGGGAGCTGTTTTTT.